This entry is about one TCR beta chain. Repertoires were generated with immunoSEQ multiplex PCR, while TCRdb's copy carries only in-frame clones and drops some. This table has 1.5 million to 2.5 million clones, around 96% appearing once. The sample is drawn from a study of shared clonotypes between healthy human individuals. Naive-designated CD8 cells lacked CD45RO, were positively enriched for CCR7, and omitted terminally differentiated effector memory CD45RA+ cells. Sequencing used naive CD8+ T cells sorted from blood. The TCR sequence derives from a man in his late teens or twenties in good health.

The CDR3 sequence is CASLGTVDRVETALAFQETQYF. DNA of the CDR3: TGTGCCAGCCTCGGGACAGTGGACAGGGTCGAGACTGCCTTAGCCTTTCAAGAGACCCAGTACTTC. V gene TRBV2 combines with J gene TRBJ2-5; TRBD1 agrees at 8 bases. The CDR3 is made up of 22 amino acids. Unmatched junction bases numbered 31, after V lost 8 bases and J lost 2 bases. Looked up from germline, CDR1 is SNHLY and CDR2 is FYNNEI.